The subject of this entry is one T cell receptor (beta chain). The authors' processing: Using reference gene primer amplification, nucleated cell counts were estimated. Sequenced by immunoSEQ multiplex PCR; TCRdb stores in-frame clones only, minus some. V, J and clone size were drawn from that table, and D and trimming were deduced from the DNA. In the table there are 300,000 to 400,000 clones, roughly 85% of which are singletons. This sample was taken from a study of blood T cell repertoires in COVID-19. About the study: Acute and convalescent COVID-19 specimens originated in the United States, Italy and Spain. From T cells, B-cell-depleted T cells, or PBMCs came the material, which was cDNA or gDNA.

CDR3 size: 11 residues. The germline V gene encodes CDR1 LGHNT and CDR2 FRNRAP. Trimming removed 5 bases from V and 7 bases from J, with 6 bases in between. This sequence joins TRBV12-5 and TRBJ2-1; D remains unclear. What was sequenced was peripheral blood. This receptor was taken from a human donor in a cohort sampled during active COVID-19. The CDR3 nucleotides are TGTGCTAGTGGTCCCCGGAATGAGCAGTTCTTC. Amino acids: CASGPRNEQFF.